The sequence of this TCR beta chain was determined in a study of CD8+ T cells in alopecia areata listed by TCRdb under 2018. Regarding the complete study: Treated patients were enrolled in an open-label pilot trial of oral tofacitinib at 5 to 10 mg twice daily for moderate-to-severe alopecia areata. The study used high-throughput TCRbeta sequencing to examine T cell clonal expansion in alopecia areata, in both the C3H/HeJ mouse model and human patients. In humans, TCRbeta sequencing was performed on scalp tissue and on sorted CD4+ and CD8+ peripheral blood T cells from healthy controls and from patients with patchy or totalis/universalis alopecia areata. Tofacitinib was given for 6 to 18 months, followed by 6 months of follow-up off drug to assess delayed response and recurrence. The RNA source kit depended on sample type: the PAXgene miRNA kit for fixed scalp, the miRNeasy kit for PBMCs, and the RNeasy kit for mouse skin. Clonality in the scalp was compared among normal scalp (n=4), patchy alopecia areata scalp (n=8), and alopecia totalis/universalis scalp (n=8). TCRbeta CDR3 regions were amplified by immunoSEQ multiplex PCR with 35 Vbeta forward and 13 Jbeta reverse primers. Tofacitinib-treated patients had biopsies at baseline and at 4 and 24 weeks of treatment, with a later scalp biopsy in several patients. In treated patients, disease severity was measured using the SALT score, which gives the percentage of scalp surface area affected. Findings and caveats that apply to the study as a whole: Scalp TCR repertoire analysis is complicated because resident alphabeta T cells in normal human skin are also sequenced, whereas mouse skin is dominated by gammadelta T cells. Tofacitinib significantly lowered scalp clonality and the number of expanded CD8+ clones among the top 100 scalp clones. Compared with normal scalp, lesional scalp, particularly in alopecia totalis/universalis, had higher clonality and more expanded CD8+ clones, which suggests antigenic drive. During tofacitinib treatment, many expanded lesional clones remained in scalp and blood, and this persistence may partly explain relapse after treatment is stopped. Compared with mice, TCR sequences shared between patients were less clear, possibly partly because of HLA diversity across the patient population. Because the treated cohort was small and had just a single nonresponder, larger studies are needed to establish links between baseline CD8+ expansion and response.

Libraries were built with the immunoSEQ multiplex PCR assay. RNA was extracted from all samples and reverse transcribed into cDNA, which served as template for TCR sequencing. SuperScript III was used to make first-strand cDNA, primed with a 2:1 mix of oligo-dT and random hexamers. Amplification bias was assessed with a synthetic immune receptor repertoire, and residual bias was removed computationally. Per the authors' processing: Raw reads were preprocessed to remove errors, and CDR3 was defined by IMGT conventions from the conserved cysteine to phenylalanine. Clonality was calculated as 1 minus Shannon entropy normalized by log2 of the number of productive unique TCRs. Scalp TCRbeta sequences were cross-referenced with sorted blood CD4 and CD8 repertoires so that the CD4 or CD8 identity of scalp clones could be inferred. TCRdb stores this immuneACCESS table with in-frame sequences only. Part of the clones is absent; in the studies checked, under half of the shortfall reflects unresolved V genes, and no reason is known for the rest. V, J and clone size reflect that table, while D and trimming were determined from the DNA. The table for this sample lists about 260,000 clones; 45% to 70% of them were counted only once. The ten top clones hold 0.75% to 0.95% of the sample.

Reading the germline V gene gives CDR1 MNHNS and CDR2 SASEGT. The CDR3 runs 16 amino acids, cysteine and phenylalanine included. Only CDR3 DNA remains: 48 bases, in frame from the first base. The trim is 4 bases for V and 3 bases for J, with a gap of 19 bases between the germline ends. For this clone: Its recognized antigen is unknown. Base qualities are missing; no much larger clone stands one base away.

The sample's treatment or condition, from its label and the paper: oral pan-JAK inhibitor, 5-10 mg twice daily. Lesional scalp punch biopsies and peripheral blood were obtained from alopecia areata patients. PBMCs were isolated by density centrifugation and stained for CD3, CD4 and CD8, and CD4+ and CD8+ T cells were sorted on a FACSAria. The chain uses TRBV6-1 and TRBJ2-7, with TRBD2 tentatively as D gene (5 bases match). The sequence was obtained from a human donor with alopecia areata. Specimen: CD4+ T cells sorted from blood, collected around week 54, from a patient treated with tofacitinib. The CDR3 has the sequence CASSGRGGRSVYEQYF. The base sequence is TGTGCCAGCAGTGGCCGGGGTGGCCGGTCCGTCTACGAGCAGTACTTC.